Listed here are 16 T cell receptor beta chains from one sample, sequenced in a study of T cell responses to AZD1222 COVID-19 vaccine. Profiled with immunoSEQ multiplex PCR; TCRdb holds only in-frame clones, not every one. The table includes 90,000 to 120,000 clones, under 95% detected once. Specimen: peripheral blood, collected on day 0 of AZD1222 vaccination. The receptors stem from an adult in good health.

Only one count was recorded for this clone. This chain connects TRBV19 to TRBJ1-2; D not certain. V lost 3 bases and J 0 bases, leaving 11 bases between the germline ends. CDR1 is LNHDA, CDR2 SQIVND, per germline (reference sequence). The CDR3 is 15 residues long. CDR3 coding DNA: TGTGCCAGTAGTATTGTCACATCGACTAACTATGGCTACACCTTC. This encodes CASSIVTSTNYGYTF.

The chain recombines TRBV6-1 with TRBJ1-5; TRBD1 agrees at 9 bases. Losses at the gene ends were 5 bases for V and 5 bases for J; bases not matched to a gene: 7. There are 15 residues in the CDR3. Germline loops: CDR1 MNHNS, CDR2 SASEGT. CDR3 bases: TGTGCCAGCAGTCTCCCGGGACAGGGTTATCAGCCCCAGCATTTT. Its translation: CASSLPGQGYQPQHF.

The chain couples TRBV6-5 to TRBJ1-4; 7 bases are shared with TRBD1. The germline CDR1 and CDR2 sequences are MNHEY and SVGAGI. CDR3 length: 15 residues. V trimming: 6 bases; J trimming: 6 bases; junction bases outside the gene matches: 10. CDR3 bases: TGTGCCAGCAGCCGGAGATGGGACAGCGATGAAAAACTGTTTTTT. Amino acid sequence: CASSRRWDSDEKLFF.

This rearrangement joins TRBV19 to TRBJ1-1; perhaps TRBD1 as D (6 bases). V lost 4 bases and J lost 5, with 14 bases in between. The CDR3 loop spans 14 amino acids. The germline CDR1 and CDR2 sequences are LNHDA and SQIVND (reference sequence). The CDR3 sequence is CASSRARGPTEAFF. In DNA form, the CDR3 reads TGTGCCAGTAGTAGGGCCAGGGGCCCTACTGAAGCTTTCTTT. The full variable domain, completed using reference TRBV19 and TRBJ1-1, is DGGITQSPKYLFRKEGQNVTLSCEQNLNHDAMYWYRQDPGQGLRLIYYSQIVNDFQKGDIAEGYSVSREKKESFPLTVTSAQKNPTAFYLCASSRARGPTEAFFGQGTRLTVV.

This chain uses TRBV7-8 with TRBJ2-2; 9 bases fit TRBD1. Per germline, CDR1 SGHVS and CDR2 FQNEAQ. The CDR3 loop spans 15 amino acids. The V gene end was trimmed by 5 bases and the J gene end by 5 bases; junction bases not matched to a gene: 6. The CDR3 DNA sequence: TGTGCCAGCAGCCCCCGGACAGGGGATACCGGGGAGCTGTTTTTT. As protein: CASSPRTGDTGELFF.

This chain connects TRBV6-1 to TRBJ2-1; D is possibly TRBD1 or TRBD2 (6 bases each). Trimming removed 3 bases at V and 9 bases at J, with 18 bases between. This CDR3 contains 15 residues. Germline lookup yields CDR1 MNHNS and CDR2 SASEGT. This CDR3 is CASSDGGDKYVEQFF. In nucleotides, the CDR3 is TGTGCCAGCAGTGATGGAGGGGACAAGTACGTTGAGCAGTTCTTC.

This clone has only a few counts. The gene calls are TRBV6-4 and TRBJ2-2, with 7 bases that match TRBD1. Germline-derived CDR1 and CDR2 are MRHNA and SNTAGT. V gave up 2 bases and J gave up 5 bases; unmatched junction bases: 2. The CDR3 spans 14 residues. CDR3 region: CASSDGQVTGELFF. The CDR3 bases are TGTGCCAGCAGTGACGGACAGGTTACCGGGGAGCTGTTTTTT.

V and J are TRBV29-1 and TRBJ2-6, with D perhaps matching TRBD2 (6 bases). This CDR3 contains 17 residues. With 3 bases removed from V and 0 bases from J, the gap between germline ends came to 15 bases. The V gene's germline CDR1 is SQVTM and CDR2 ANQGSEA. CDR3 in DNA: TGCAGCGTTGATGTGCCGGGAGTAGGCTCTGGGGCCAACGTCCTGACTTTC. It is translated as CSVDVPGVGSGANVLTF. Complete variable domain (other parts from reference TRBV29-1 and TRBJ2-6): SAVISQKPSRDICQRGTSLTIQCQVDSQVTMMFWYRQQPGQSLTLIATANQGSEATYESGFVIDKFPISRPNLTFSTLTVSNMSPEDSSIYLCSVDVPGVGSGANVLTFGAGSRLTVL.

Worth noting for this clone: A junction end diverges from the germline sequence, so it may reflect a read error. The rearrangement links TRBV11-2 to TRBJ1-1; D ambiguous. CDR3 size: 16 residues. Germline V gene sequence: CDR1 SGHAT, CDR2 FQNNGV. Here the CDR3 DNA reads TGTGCCAGCAGCTTAAATCGACCCCCCGTGAAAACTGAAGCTTTCTTT. Translation: CASSLNRPPVKTEAFF.

Regarding this clone: An end of the junction does not agree with germline; a read error may underlie this. The chain combines TRBV4-2 with TRBJ1-1; D not resolved. Germline values: CDR1 LGHNA, CDR2 YNFKEQ. CDR3 length: 13 amino acids. CDR3 protein: CASSQEEATGAFF. The CDR3, as DNA: TGTGCCAGCAGCCAAGAGGAAGCAACTGGAGCTTTCTTT.

The chain links TRBV3-1 (or the pseudogene TRBV3-2) to TRBJ2-7; 12 nucleotides match TRBD2. Unmatched junction bases numbered 6, after V lost 6 bases and J lost 3 bases. In germline, CDR1 is LGHDT, CDR2 YNNKEL (reference sequence). The CDR3 length is 15 residues. The CDR3 loop is CASRGRLAGDYEQYF. In DNA form, the CDR3 reads TGTGCCAGCAGGGGCCGACTAGCGGGGGACTACGAGCAGTACTTC.

The chain links TRBV4-2 to TRBJ1-5, with D perhaps matching TRBD1 (6 bases). The CDR3 covers 15 residues. Germline V gene sequence: CDR1 LGHNA, CDR2 YNFKEQ. V was pared by 1 base and J by 9 bases, with 16 bases between. CDR3 region: CASSQGRTARTPQHF. CDR3 DNA: TGTGCCAGCAGCCAAGGCCGGACAGCCAGGACGCCCCAGCATTTT.

This clone is a singleton in its sample. The chain recombines TRBV15 with TRBJ2-3; D is possibly TRBD1 or TRBD2 (5 bases each). Deletions cut 0 bases from V and 5 bases from J, with 15 bases between. The CDR3 is 16 amino acids. Germline V gene lookup returns CDR1 LNHNV and CDR2 YYDKDF (reference sequence). This chain's CDR3 is CATSRDRRGVGDTQYF. DNA of the CDR3: TGTGCCACCAGCAGAGATAGACGAGGGGTCGGAGATACGCAGTATTTT.

V is TRBV30 and J is TRBJ1-5; the D gene is possibly TRBD1 (5 bases). The CDR3 runs 13 residues. V gave up 3 bases and J gave up 4 bases, with 10 bases separating them. CDR1 and CDR2 from the germline V gene are GTSNPN and SVGIG (reference sequence). CDR3 amino acids: CAWSGGGNQPQHF. In DNA, the CDR3 is TGTGCCTGGAGCGGGGGGGGGAATCAGCCCCAGCATTTT.

This sequence joins TRBV11-3 and TRBJ2-3, with D perhaps matching TRBD1 or TRBD2 (5 bases each). V was cut by 2 bases and J by 6 bases, with 15 bases left in between. The CDR3 runs to 15 residues. Germline V gene sequence: CDR1 SGHNT, CDR2 YENEEA. DNA of the CDR3: TGTGCCAGCAGCTTACGGCAGGGCGAGGGCGATACGCAGTATTTT. This codes for CASSLRQGEGDTQYF.

The chain has TRBV4-2 and TRBJ2-3; maybe TRBD2 (5 bases). The germline V gene has CDR1 LGHNA and CDR2 YNFKEQ. This CDR3 is 19 amino acids long. The germline V and J ends were trimmed by 0 bases and 6 bases, with 25 bases remaining between them. The CDR3 sequence: CASSQDSVLSSSSADTQYF. CDR3 nucleotides: TGTGCCAGCAGCCAAGACTCCGTGCTATCGTCTAGCTCGGCGGATACGCAGTATTTT.